The entry below describes one T cell receptor beta chain. These data come from a study of technical replicates of blood from several donors. The CDR3 runs 14 residues. With 8 bases clipped from V and 4 bases from J, the junction kept 8 bases outside the gene matches. In germline, CDR1 is SNHLY, CDR2 FYNNEI. The repertoire was sequenced with immunoSEQ multiplex PCR; TCRdb's copy has only in-frame clones and lacks some. This table has tens of thousands of clones, approximately 91% appearing once. This clonotype was obtained from a human donor in good health. Some clones in this sample may be carry-over from other donors' samples. The V and J genes are TRBV2 and TRBJ1-2; 9 nucleotides agree with TRBD1. The source material was PBMCs. CDR3 region: CASRRQGVAYGYTF. CDR3 DNA: TGTGCCAGCCGCCGACAGGGGGTCGCCTATGGCTACACCTTC.